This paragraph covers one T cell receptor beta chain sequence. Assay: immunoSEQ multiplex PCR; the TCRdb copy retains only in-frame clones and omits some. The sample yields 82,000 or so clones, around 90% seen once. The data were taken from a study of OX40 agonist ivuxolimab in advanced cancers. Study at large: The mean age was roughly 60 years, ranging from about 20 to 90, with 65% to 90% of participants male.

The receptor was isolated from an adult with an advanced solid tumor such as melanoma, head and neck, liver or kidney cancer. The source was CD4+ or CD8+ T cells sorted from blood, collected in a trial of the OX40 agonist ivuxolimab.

The CDR3 reads CASSYSYGGNQPQHF. For the CDR3, the DNA is TGTGCCAGCAGTTACTCGTACGGGGGCAATCAGCCCCAGCATTTT. The chain combines TRBV6-5 with TRBJ1-5; no firm D call. With 0 bases removed from V and 2 bases from J, the gap between germline ends came to 8 bases. Germline assignment: CDR1 MNHEY and CDR2 SVGAGI. This CDR3 spans 15 amino acids.